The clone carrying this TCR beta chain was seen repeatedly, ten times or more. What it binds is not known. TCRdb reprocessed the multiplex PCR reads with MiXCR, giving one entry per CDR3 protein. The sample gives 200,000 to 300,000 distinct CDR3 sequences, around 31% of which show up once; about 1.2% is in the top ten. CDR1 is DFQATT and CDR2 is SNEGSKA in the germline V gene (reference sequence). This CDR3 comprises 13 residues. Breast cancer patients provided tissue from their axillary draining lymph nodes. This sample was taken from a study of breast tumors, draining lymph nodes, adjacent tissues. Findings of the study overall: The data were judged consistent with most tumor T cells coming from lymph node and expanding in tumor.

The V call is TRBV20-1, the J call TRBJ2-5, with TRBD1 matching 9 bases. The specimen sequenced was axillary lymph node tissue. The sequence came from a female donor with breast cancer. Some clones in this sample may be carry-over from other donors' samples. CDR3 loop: CSYTGQGKETQYF. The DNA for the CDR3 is TGCAGCTACACCGGACAGGGGAAAGAGACCCAGTACTTC.